This TCR beta chain was recovered during a study of T-cell memory formation after mild COVID-19. The CDR3 is 12 amino acids. Trimming stripped 2 bases from V and 6 bases from J, with 6 bases between. Germline V CDR1 and CDR2: WNHNN, SYGVQD (reference sequence). Study-level points and caveats: A subset of responding clones appeared in pre-infection memory, suggesting cross-reactive memory joined.

This clonotype was picked up a small number of times. Its antigen is undetermined. TCRdb reprocessed the 5' RACE reads via MiXCR and lists one record per CDR3 protein. Counted here are around 250,000 distinct CDR3 sequences, 16% occurring once; the ten biggest clones make up 20% to 25%. V and J are TRBV10-1 and TRBJ2-3; unclear D gene. The sample comprised PBMCs or a T cell subset sorted from them (not recorded which). This TCR was recovered from a man younger than 30 who had mild COVID-19 (a few samples of this study predate the infection). Cell type and time point are not known. The CDR3 coding sequence is TGCGCCAGCAGTGAGGCTTTCGATACGCAGTATTTT. It yields the protein CASSEAFDTQYF.